The rows below give T cell receptor beta chains drawn from one sample of a study of blood T cell repertoires in COVID-19. Using immunoSEQ multiplex PCR, the repertoire was profiled, and TCRdb retains in-frame clones only, with some absent. The sample yields over 350,000 clones, over 75% seen once. The sample taken for sequencing was PBMCs or T cells enriched from blood (not recorded which). These receptors originate from a woman younger than 45 with acute COVID-19. CDR3s include the opening cysteine and the closing phenylalanine or tryptophan. D genes are given only for firm matches. The size of a clone is reported for some rows only, either as once, few or many, or as a class for expanded clones.

V,size,J,D,CDR3,DNA
TRBV6-5,NA,TRBJ2-7,NA,CASSYWGPSYEQYF,TGTGCCAGCAGTTACTGGGGCCCTTCCTACGAGCAGTACTTC
TRBV9,NA,TRBJ2-7,NA,CASSVTGDTYEQYF,TGTGCCAGCAGCGTAACCGGGGACACCTACGAGCAGTACTTC
TRBV7-9,NA,TRBJ2-7,NA,CASSPLGGYLSYEQYF,TGTGCCAGCAGCCCCCTAGGCGGATACCTTTCCTACGAGCAGTACTTC
TRBV2,NA,TRBJ1-5,NA,CASSALRGSQPQHF,TGTGCCAGCAGTGCCCTCAGGGGTTCTCAGCCCCAGCATTTT
TRBV6-5,NA,TRBJ1-1,TRBD1,CARIQGGQVNTEAFF,TGTGCCAGAATCCAAGGGGGCCAGGTGAACACTGAAGCTTTCTTT
TRBV11-2,once,TRBJ2-2,TRBD1,CASSSNGQGGTNTGELFF,TGTGCCAGCAGCTCAAATGGACAGGGGGGGACGAACACCGGGGAGCTGTTTTTT
TRBV19,NA,TRBJ2-4,NA,CASSIVAAQHGAKNIQYF,TGTGCCAGTAGTATAGTCGCGGCACAACACGGTGCCAAAAACATTCAGTACTTC
TRBV27,NA,TRBJ1-6,TRBD1,CASSVMTGGNSPLHF,TGTGCCAGCAGTGTAATGACAGGGGGGAATTCACCCCTCCACTTT
TRBV29-1,NA,TRBJ1-5,TRBD1,CSVATGGNQPQHF,TGCAGCGTTGCAACAGGGGGGAATCAGCCCCAGCATTTT
TRBV5-1,NA,TRBJ2-2,TRBD1,CASSAGTANTGELFF,TGCGCCAGCAGCGCCGGGACAGCGAACACCGGGGAGCTGTTTTTT
TRBV24-1,NA,TRBJ2-2,NA,CATRTGHGELFF,TGTGCCACCAGAACAGGGCACGGGGAGCTGTTTTTT
TRBV5-6,NA,TRBJ2-3,NA,CASTESPSLSTDTQYF,TGTGCCAGCACCGAGAGTCCTAGTCTAAGCACAGATACGCAGTATTTT
TRBV4-1,NA,TRBJ1-5,NA,CASSQQGTQPQHF,TGCGCCAGCAGCCAACAGGGGACGCAGCCCCAGCATTTT
TRBV9,NA,TRBJ2-7,NA,CASSVGQGDYEQYF,TGTGCCAGCAGCGTAGGGCAGGGTGATTACGAGCAGTACTTC
TRBV5-1,NA,TRBJ1-1,NA,CASGVEGQNTEAFF,TGCGCCAGCGGGGTGGAGGGGCAGAACACTGAAGCTTTCTTT
TRBV6-4,NA,TRBJ2-7,NA,CASSDPTLPAYEQYF,TGTGCCAGCAGTGACCCGACACTCCCCGCCTACGAGCAGTACTTC
TRBV3-1/TRBV3-2,NA,TRBJ1-1,NA,CASSRRDTNTEAFF,TGTGCCAGCAGCCGTCGGGACACGAACACTGAAGCTTTCTTT
TRBV11-2,NA,TRBJ1-1,TRBD1,CASSSLRDRGNTEAFF,TGTGCCAGCAGCTCGTTACGGGACAGGGGGAACACTGAAGCTTTCTTT
TRBV10-3,NA,TRBJ1-1,NA,CAISESGGRVIDTEAFF,TGTGCCATCAGTGAGTCGGGGGGACGGGTTATCGACACTGAAGCTTTCTTT